The 18 T cell receptor beta chains presented below share a single source sample, sequenced in a study of T-cell memory formation after mild COVID-19. TCRdb recomputed calls from the 5' RACE reads with MiXCR, one row per CDR3 protein. Among around 300,000 distinct CDR3 sequences, more than 15% were seen once, and the ten largest hold 20% to 25%. Input material: PBMCs or a T cell subset sorted from them (not recorded which). These receptors were obtained from a man younger than 35 who had mild COVID-19 (a few samples of this study predate the infection). Cell type and time point are not known.

This clonotype was counted a few times. The CDR3 nucleotides read TGCGCCAGCAGTCAACAGGGGGTAGAGACCCAGTACTTC. Protein sequence: CASSQQGVETQYF. The chain has TRBV4-1 and TRBJ2-5; 8 bases match TRBD1. The CDR3 spans 13 residues. The germline gives CDR1 MGHRA, CDR2 YSYEKL. V gave up 6 bases and J gave up 4 bases; unmatched junction bases: 4.

This clonotype was detected only a few times. This chain uses TRBV6-5 with TRBJ2-2; D tentatively fits TRBD1 or TRBD2 (5 bases each). There are 16 residues in the CDR3. Trimming left V 2 bases short and J 4 bases short, with 14 bases between. Looked up from germline, CDR1 is MNHEY and CDR2 is SVGAGI. CDR3 DNA: TGTGCCAGCAGTTACCCGAGGGGTGGGGTCACCGGGGAGCTGTTTTTT. It is translated as CASSYPRGGVTGELFF.

The CDR3 reads CASSQEGGAGETQYF. DNA of the CDR3: TGCGCCAGCAGCCAAGAAGGGGGGGCGGGTGAGACCCAGTACTTC. The J gene is TRBJ2-5, the V gene TRBV4-3; perhaps TRBD2 as D (7 bases). Germline values: CDR1 LGHNA, CDR2 YSLEER. Trimming stripped 0 bases from V and 5 bases from J, with 13 bases between. This CDR3 spans 15 amino acids.

At least ten counts were recorded for this clonotype. The chain combines TRBV20-1 with TRBJ1-1; D is unresolved. CDR1 and CDR2 from the germline V gene are DFQATT and SNEGSKA (reference sequence). This CDR3 region has 11 residues. The chain's CDR3 is CSPVGETEAFF. CDR3 sequence (DNA): TGCAGCCCCGTAGGAGAAACTGAAGCTTTCTTT.

The chain employs TRBV29-1 and TRBJ2-6; D call uncertain. The CDR3 has 16 residues. Per germline, CDR1 SQVTM and CDR2 ANQGSEA. Trimming took off 6 bases at V and 0 bases at J, with 15 bases between the two ends. As DNA, the CDR3 is TGCAGCGTGCCCACCGGCCTTAGCTCTGGGGCCAACGTCCTGACTTTC. This gives the protein CSVPTGLSSGANVLTF.

This clonotype turned up a few times. The chain has TRBV4-3 and TRBJ1-2; D might be TRBD1 (5 bases). Germline V gives CDR1 LGHNA, CDR2 YSLEER. With 3 bases removed from V and 6 bases from J, the gap between germline ends came to 14 bases. The CDR3 has 14 amino acids. CDR3 coding DNA: TGCGCCAGCAGCCACCCCGGCAGGGAACATGGCTACACCTTC. This gives the protein CASSHPGREHGYTF.

The V and J genes are TRBV5-1 and TRBJ2-7; D is ambiguous. CDR3 length equals 14 residues. Germline V CDR1 and CDR2: SGHRS, YFSETQ. Trimming left V 0 bases short and J 2 bases short, with 9 bases between. The DNA for the CDR3 is TGCGCCAGCAGCTTGGGCGTAGGGACCTACGAGCAGTACGTC. Translated: CASSLGVGTYEQYV.

This clonotype was detected ten times or more. The J gene is TRBJ2-3, the V gene TRBV6-4; D may be TRBD2 (6 bases). CDR1 is MRHNA, CDR2 SNTAGT, per germline. This CDR3 region has 14 residues. The V and J ends lost 6 bases and 0 bases respectively, with 10 bases between them. CDR3 DNA sequence: TGTGCCAGCAGGGCCGGGACTAGCACAGATACGCAGTATTTT. This gives the protein CASRAGTSTDTQYF.

V and J are TRBV12-3 or TRBV12-4 and TRBJ2-4, with D possibly TRBD1 on 6 matching bases. The V gene lost 2 bases and the J gene lost 7 bases, with 12 bases spanning the gap. CDR3 length equals 14 residues. The CDR3: CASSLPGARNIQYF. The CDR3 nucleotides are TGTGCCAGCAGTTTACCAGGGGCGCGGAACATTCAGTACTTC.

A few counts support this clonotype. The chain links TRBV12-3 or TRBV12-4 to TRBJ1-1, with 9 positions matching TRBD1. Trimming at V came to 6 bases and at J to 0 bases, leaving 2 bases not matched to a gene. The CDR3 extends over 14 amino acids. The CDR3 nucleotides read TGTGCCAGCAGCTACAGGGGGCTGAACACTGAAGCTTTCTTT. This encodes CASSYRGLNTEAFF.

J is TRBJ1-5 and V is TRBV18, with TRBD1 identical over 7 bases. Germline-derived CDR1 and CDR2 are KGHSH and LQKENI. There are 15 residues in the CDR3. V lost 1 base to trimming and J lost 5 bases; unmatched junction nucleotides: 5. CDR3 DNA: TGTGCCAGCTCACCACGGACAGGTCGGGATCAGCCCCAGCATTTT. Translating gives CASSPRTGRDQPQHF. Based on the CDR3 plus reference TRBV18 and TRBJ1-5, the full variable domain is NAGVMQNPRHLVRRRGQEARLRCSPMKGHSHVYWYRQLPEEGLKFMVYLQKENIIDESGMPKERFSAEFPKEGPSILRIQQVVRGDSAAYFCASSPRTGRDQPQHFGDGTRLSIL.

This clonotype was counted a few times. The chain joins TRBV7-9 to TRBJ2-3, with unresolved D. The CDR3 is 13 residues long. Germline CDR1 and CDR2: SEHNR and FQNEAQ (reference sequence). Trimming shortened V by 7 bases and J by 5 bases, and 13 bases separated the two germline ends. The chain's CDR3 is CASNSRLGDTQYF. The CDR3 nucleotides are TGTGCCAGCAACTCCCGCCTCGGAGATACGCAGTATTTT.

Only a few counts were recorded for this clonotype. The CDR3 reads CASSPKRAPSYEQYF. In DNA, the CDR3 is TGCGCCAGCAGCCCGAAGCGGGCGCCCTCCTACGAGCAGTACTTC. The J gene is TRBJ2-7, the V gene TRBV4-1; D perhaps matches TRBD2 (6 bases). V was trimmed by 4 bases and J by 0 bases, leaving 13 bases between them. The V gene's germline CDR1 is MGHRA and CDR2 YSYEKL. The CDR3 runs 15 residues.

The chain is built from TRBV6-2 or TRBV6-3 and TRBJ1-5; unclear D gene. Between the trimmed V and J ends, which lost 5 bases and 5 bases, there was a span of 7 bases. CDR1 is MNHEY and CDR2 is SVGEGT in the germline V gene. This CDR3 comprises 12 residues. CDR3 coding DNA: TGTGCCAGCAGTCCAGATTATCAGCCCCAGCATTTT. Translating it yields CASSPDYQPQHF.

Ten or more counts support this clonotype. The chain links TRBV5-1 to TRBJ2-2; maybe TRBD1 (6 bases). CDR1 is SGHRS, CDR2 YFSETQ, per germline. The CDR3 is 14 amino acids. Trimming pared 2 bases from V and 5 bases from J, leaving 10 bases between. CDR3 nucleotides: TGCGCCAGCAGCTTAGGCCAGGGGACCGGGGAGCTGTTTTTT. Translation gives CASSLGQGTGELFF.

The sample holds many counts of this clonotype. The chain links TRBV7-2 to TRBJ2-4; D remains unclear. The V gene's germline CDR1 is SGHTA and CDR2 FQGNSA. The germline V and J ends were trimmed by 0 bases and 8 bases, with 11 bases remaining between them. The CDR3 runs 14 residues. The CDR3 is CASSLASPRDIQYF. For the CDR3, the DNA is TGTGCCAGCAGCTTAGCGAGCCCGAGAGACATTCAGTACTTC. Full variable domain (remainder filled in from reference TRBV7-2 and TRBJ2-4): GAGVSQSPSNKVTEKGKDVELRCDPISGHTALYWYRQSLGQGLEFLIYFQGNSAPDKSGLPSDRFSAERTGGSVSTLTIQRTQQEDSAVYLCASSLASPRDIQYFGAGTRLSVL.

V gene TRBV4-1 combines with J gene TRBJ1-2; D unclear. Trimming cost V 4 bases and J 4 bases, with 16 bases left between them. This CDR3 has 15 amino acids. From germline, CDR1 is MGHRA and CDR2 YSYEKL. The CDR3 DNA is TGCGCCAGCAGCCTCCAATACCCAGACATCTATGGCTACACCTTC. This encodes CASSLQYPDIYGYTF.

The chain recombines TRBV4-1 with TRBJ1-1, with unresolved D. Germline CDR1 MGHRA, CDR2 YSYEKL. CDR3 length: 18 residues. Trimming pared 4 bases from V and 0 bases from J, leaving 21 bases between. CDR3 in DNA: TGCGCCAGCAGCCGGAGACCCCCAGGTCCGATGATGAACACTGAAGCTTTCTTT. This translates into CASSRRPPGPMMNTEAFF.